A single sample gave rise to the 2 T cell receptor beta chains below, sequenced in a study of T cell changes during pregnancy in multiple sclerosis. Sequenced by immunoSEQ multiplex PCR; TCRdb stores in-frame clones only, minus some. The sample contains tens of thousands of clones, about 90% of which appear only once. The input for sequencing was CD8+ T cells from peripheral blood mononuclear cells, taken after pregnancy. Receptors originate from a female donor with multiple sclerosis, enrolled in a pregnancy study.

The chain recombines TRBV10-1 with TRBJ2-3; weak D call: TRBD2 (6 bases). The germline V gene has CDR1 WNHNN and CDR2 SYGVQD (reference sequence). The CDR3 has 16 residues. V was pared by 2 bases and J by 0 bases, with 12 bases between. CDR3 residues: CASSEDGRGSTDTQYF. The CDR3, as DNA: TGCGCCAGCAGTGAGGACGGGAGAGGGAGCACAGATACGCAGTATTTT.

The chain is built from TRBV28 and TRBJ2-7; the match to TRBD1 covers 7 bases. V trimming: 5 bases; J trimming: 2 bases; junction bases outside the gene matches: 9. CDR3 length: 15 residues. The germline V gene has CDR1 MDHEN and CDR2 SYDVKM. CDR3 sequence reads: CASSRYRDSTYEQYF. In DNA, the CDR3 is TGTGCCAGCAGTAGATACCGGGACAGTACCTACGAGCAGTACTTC.